The sequence of this T cell receptor (beta chain) was determined in a study of blood T cell repertoires in COVID-19. Study at large: From the United States, Italy and Spain came samples of acute and convalescent COVID-19. PBMCs, B-cell-depleted T cells, or T cells provided the cDNA or gDNA that made up the material.

Each participant's cohort was designated according to participant-reported clinical history. Recovered Cohort 3 donors showed two negative PCRs, clearance, or symptom resolution. The repertoire was sequenced with immunoSEQ multiplex PCR; TCRdb's copy has only in-frame clones and lacks some. This repertoire shows a few hundred thousand clones, 70% to 90% found once; its top ten account for more than 1.5%. CDR1 is LNHDA, CDR2 SQIVND, per germline (reference sequence). The CDR3 runs 16 residues. After removal of 6 bases from V and 3 bases from J, the junction contained 9 bases not matched to a gene. The TCR comes from a middle-aged man who had recovered from COVID-19. The rearrangement joins TRBV19 to TRBJ1-2; TRBD1 matches at 11 bases. The sequenced sample consisted of PBMCs or T cells enriched from blood (not recorded which). The CDR3 DNA sequence: TGTGCCAGTAGCCGAACCCGGACAGGGGGCTACTATGGCTACACCTTC. Residues: CASSRTRTGGYYGYTF. Full variable domain (outside the CDR3, taken from reference TRBV19 and TRBJ1-2): DGGITQSPKYLFRKEGQNVTLSCEQNLNHDAMYWYRQDPGQGLRLIYYSQIVNDFQKGDIAEGYSVSREKKESFPLTVTSAQKNPTAFYLCASSRTRTGGYYGYTFGSGTRLTVV.